This entry describes one T cell receptor beta chain. Its target is not known. Trimming left V 1 base short and J 0 bases short, with 16 bases between. The CDR3 extends over 16 amino acids. In germline, CDR1 is SQVTM, CDR2 ANQGSEA. These data are taken from a study of shared clonotypes between healthy human individuals. Study observations and caveats: Sequencing depth was predicted to influence how clonotypes are shared among donors.

Every contributor of samples was a Caucasian grown-up residing in Nashville, Tennessee. The method was immunoSEQ multiplex PCR; TCRdb's version includes in-frame clones alone and lacks a portion of them. The profile shows about 1.1 million clones, 70% to 85% of them singletons. The source material was memory CD4+ T cells from PBMCs. Noted subset: CD45RA-negative fraction. This TCR was sampled from a man aged 18-30 years in good health. Some clones in this sample may be carry-over from other donors' samples. This rearrangement joins TRBV29-1 to TRBJ2-7; tentatively, D is TRBD2 (6 bases). The CDR3 nucleotides read TGCAGCGTTGAAGCCGGGGGACGCCAGAGCTCCTACGAGCAGTACTTC. This sequence encodes CSVEAGGRQSSYEQYF.